Following are 29 T cell receptor beta chains from one sample sequenced in a study of T cells in Graves' hyperthyroidism and ophthalmopathy. Regions amplified from RNA transcripts were the TCR beta CDR3 regions. Primed by the HTBI set, a first-round RT-PCR was run on the TCR CDR3. TCRdb processed the multiplex PCR reads anew with MiXCR; each CDR3 protein has one entry. Among roughly 750,000 distinct CDR3 sequences, about 16% were seen once, and the ten largest hold around 8%. Sequencing was done on a sample of blood. These receptors all come from a young man with Graves' hyperthyroidism.

This clonotype was picked up many times. V usage is TRBV2 and J usage is TRBJ1-1, with a possible D match to TRBD1 (6 bases). CDR3 size: 12 residues. CDR1 and CDR2 from the germline V gene are SNHLY and FYNNEI. Trimming pared 7 bases from V and 8 bases from J, leaving 14 bases between. The CDR3 sequence: CASNLRGREAFF. The CDR3 DNA is TGTGCCAGCAACCTCAGGGGAAGGGAAGCTTTCTTT. The full variable domain, completed using reference TRBV2 and TRBJ1-1, is EPEVTQTPSHQVTQMGQEVILRCVPISNHLYFYWYRQILGQKVEFLVSFYNNEISEKSEIFDDQFSVERPDGSNFTLKIRSTKLEDSAMYFCASNLRGREAFFGQGTRLTVV.

This clonotype has ten or more counts. This chain's CDR3 is CSALRQDSTDTQYF. CDR3 nucleotides: TGCAGTGCTCTCAGACAAGACAGCACAGATACGCAGTATTTT. The chain uses TRBV20-1 and TRBJ2-3, with D unclear. The germline gives CDR1 DFQATT, CDR2 SNEGSKA (reference sequence). The CDR3 totals 14 residues. V shed 5 bases and J shed 0 bases, with 12 bases lying between them.

This clonotype was seen repeatedly, ten times or more. This sequence joins TRBV30 and TRBJ2-5; D is unresolved. Looked up from germline, CDR1 is GTSNPN and CDR2 is SVGIG (reference sequence). V lost 3 bases and J lost 0, with 8 bases in between. The CDR3 consists of 13 residues. CDR3 residues: CAWSSSYQETQYF. The CDR3 DNA follows: TGTGCCTGGAGCAGCAGCTACCAAGAGACCCAGTACTTC. The full variable domain, with the rest looked up from reference TRBV30 and TRBJ2-5, is SQTIHQWPATLVQPVGSPLSLECTVEGTSNPNLYWYRQAAGRGLQLLFYSVGIGQISSEVPQNLSASRPQDRQFILSSKKLLLSDSGFYLCAWSSSYQETQYFGPGTRLLVL.

This chain connects TRBV29-1 to TRBJ2-7; D remains ambiguous. Per germline, CDR1 SQVTM and CDR2 ANQGSEA. The CDR3 has 14 residues. The V gene lost 0 bases and the J gene lost 0 bases, with 9 bases spanning the gap. Written as DNA, the CDR3 is TGCAGCGTTGAAGACAGACGGAGCTCCTACGAGCAGTACTTC. Translating gives CSVEDRRSSYEQYF.

This clonotype was counted at least ten times. The chain combines TRBV6-1 with TRBJ2-3; TRBD2 agrees at 10 bases. Germline V lookup: CDR1 MNHNS, CDR2 SASEGT. The V segment lost 5 bases and the J segment 5 bases; nucleotides outside the gene matches: 10. This CDR3 comprises 16 residues. Here the CDR3 reads CASSYRKREGGDTQYF. In DNA form, the CDR3 reads TGTGCCAGCAGTTACCGGAAGCGGGAGGGCGGAGATACGCAGTATTTT.

The V gene is TRBV20-1, the J gene TRBJ2-1; tentative D call: TRBD2 (5 bases). The V and J ends lost 1 base and 6 bases respectively, with 16 bases between them. CDR3 length: 15 amino acids. Germline V lookup: CDR1 DFQATT, CDR2 SNEGSKA (reference sequence). This CDR3 reads CSARASVLEGNEQFF. DNA of the CDR3: TGCAGTGCTAGAGCCTCGGTACTAGAGGGCAATGAGCAGTTCTTC.

In this sample, this clonotype turned up many times. The chain combines TRBV10-3 with TRBJ2-7; the D gene is possibly TRBD2 (6 bases). Germline values: CDR1 ENHRY, CDR2 SYGVKD. The CDR3 extends over 13 amino acids. V dropped 6 bases and J dropped 5 bases, with 14 bases sitting between them. CDR3: CAISAGRSNEQYF. The CDR3 DNA is TGTGCCATCAGCGCGGGGAGGAGTAACGAGCAGTACTTC.

Remarks on this clonotype: A clone one base away is much larger, so this may be a read error. The chain combines TRBV11-2 with TRBJ2-1; 10 nucleotides align to TRBD2. This CDR3 region has 16 residues. Germline V gives CDR1 SGHAT, CDR2 FQNNGV. The J segment lost 8 bases and the V segment lost 5 bases, leaving 12 bases of the junction unmatched. CDR3 residues: CASSIALAGVGHEQFF. The CDR3 DNA sequence: TGTGCCAGCAGCATAGCGCTAGCGGGAGTTGGGCATGAGCAGTTCTTC. Full variable domain (outside the CDR3, taken from reference TRBV11-2 and TRBJ2-1): EAGVAQSPRYKIIEKRQSVAFWCNPISGHATLYWYQQILGQGPKLLIQFQNNGVVDDSQLPKDRFSAERLKGVDSTLKIQPAKLEDSAVYLCASSIALAGVGHEQFFGPGTRLTVL.

The rearrangement links TRBV12-5 to TRBJ2-6; weak D call: TRBD2 (5 bases). Germline CDR1 reads LGHNT; CDR2 reads FRNRAP. CDR3 length: 17 amino acids. The V and J ends lost 2 bases and 0 bases respectively, with 11 bases between them. The CDR3 coding sequence is TGTGCTAGTGGTTTGCGGACCGGGGACTCTGGGGCCAACGTCCTGACTTTC. Translating it yields CASGLRTGDSGANVLTF.

This clonotype was seen more than once but under ten times. The J gene is TRBJ1-1, the V gene TRBV19; D is unclear. The CDR3 spans 13 residues. With 7 bases removed from V and 3 bases from J, the gap between germline ends came to 12 bases. CDR1 is LNHDA and CDR2 is SQIVND in the germline V gene (reference sequence). In DNA, the CDR3 is TGTGCCAGTACTGATCGACGGGACACTGAAGCTTTCTTT. Its translation is CASTDRRDTEAFF.

The table lists this clonotype with many counts. The chain links TRBV2 to TRBJ2-1; D uncertain. The CDR3 sequence is 11 residues long. Trimming left V 4 bases short and J 8 bases short, with 6 bases between. CDR1 is SNHLY and CDR2 is FYNNEI in the germline V gene. The CDR3, as DNA: TGTGCCAGCAGTGCCTTGTATGAGCAGTTCTTC. Protein sequence: CASSALYEQFF.

This clonotype was counted between two and nine times. V gene TRBV7-2 combines with J gene TRBJ2-7; 8 positions match TRBD1. Germline loops: CDR1 SGHTA, CDR2 FQGNSA. After removal of 6 bases from V and 3 bases from J, the junction contained 10 bases not matched to a gene. CDR3 size: 15 residues. The DNA of the CDR3 is TGTGCCAGCAGATATGACAGGGGAGCAATCTACGAGCAGTACTTC. Protein sequence: CASRYDRGAIYEQYF.

This clonotype was counted many times. This chain uses TRBV5-1 with TRBJ2-3; D gene ambiguous. The CDR3 contains 16 residues. The V gene's germline CDR1 is SGHRS and CDR2 YFSETQ. Trimming took 1 base from V and 2 from J, leaving 14 bases between them. CDR3: CASSLSRARFTDTQYF. The CDR3 DNA reads TGCGCCAGCAGCTTGTCCCGGGCCCGATTCACAGATACGCAGTATTTT.

The table lists this clonotype with many counts. This chain joins TRBV7-2 and TRBJ2-7, with TRBD2 matching 10 bases. This CDR3 comprises 15 residues. The ends lost 5 bases at V and 2 bases at J; junction bases unmatched: 6. Germline V gene data show CDR1 as SGHTA and CDR2 as FQGNSA. The DNA of the CDR3 is TGTGCCAGCAGCCGACCACTAGCGGGGACCTACGAGCAGTACTTC. This sequence encodes CASSRPLAGTYEQYF. The whole variable domain, filled in from reference TRBV7-2 and TRBJ2-7, reads GAGVSQSPSNKVTEKGKDVELRCDPISGHTALYWYRQSLGQGLEFLIYFQGNSAPDKSGLPSDRFSAERTGGSVSTLTIQRTQQEDSAVYLCASSRPLAGTYEQYFGPGTRLTVT.

This clonotype was seen repeatedly, ten times or more. The V gene is TRBV28, the J gene TRBJ2-7; the match to TRBD1 covers 9 bases. Germline-derived CDR1 and CDR2 are MDHEN and SYDVKM. CDR3 size: 16 residues. V shed 2 bases and J 0 bases; nucleotides not matched to a gene: 5. CDR3 in amino acids: CASSLPGQGSSYEQYF. For the CDR3, the DNA is TGTGCCAGCAGTTTACCCGGACAGGGGAGCTCCTACGAGCAGTACTTC.

This clonotype was observed a few times. The chain uses TRBV5-1 and TRBJ1-2; 8 nucleotides align to TRBD1. The length of the CDR3 is 14 residues. Germline CDR1 SGHRS, CDR2 YFSETQ. The V gene end was trimmed by 0 bases and the J gene end by 2 bases; junction bases not matched to a gene: 0. The CDR3 DNA reads as TGCGCCAGCAGCTTGGGGGACAGGAACTATGGCTACACCTTC. This translates into CASSLGDRNYGYTF.

This clonotype was counted only a few times. The chain employs TRBV12-3 or TRBV12-4 and TRBJ2-7; tentatively, D is TRBD1 or TRBD2 (6 bases each). The CDR3 consists of 14 residues. V lost 7 bases and J 4 bases, leaving 17 bases between the germline ends. The CDR3, as DNA: TGTGCCAGCAACTCGAGGGGGGATACTTACGAGCAGTACTTC. Residues: CASNSRGDTYEQYF.

V usage is TRBV28 and J usage is TRBJ1-5; D is undetermined. The ends were cut back, 5 bases at V and 7 bases at J, with 15 bases in the middle. The germline V gene has CDR1 MDHEN and CDR2 SYDVKM. This CDR3 contains 14 residues. The CDR3 DNA reads as TGTGCCAGCAGTCCAACGGCCAGAATGCAGCCCCAGCATTTT. Its protein product is CASSPTARMQPQHF.

There are a few counts of this clonotype. This chain joins TRBV12-3 or TRBV12-4 and TRBJ2-3, with D tentatively TRBD2 (5 bases). This CDR3 spans 15 amino acids. The V gene lost 1 base and the J gene lost 2 bases, with 10 bases spanning the gap. The CDR3 protein is CASSLGGSDTDTQYF. Here the CDR3 DNA reads TGTGCCAGCAGTTTAGGAGGGAGTGACACAGATACGCAGTATTTT.

This clonotype was seen a handful of times. The chain recombines TRBV7-9 with TRBJ2-1, with D tentatively TRBD2 (6 bases). This CDR3 is built from 17 residues. V dropped 3 bases and J dropped 3 bases, with 18 bases sitting between them. Germline values: CDR1 SEHNR, CDR2 FQNEAQ (reference sequence). The chain's CDR3 is CASSLGSGKTSYNEQFF. The CDR3 region has the DNA TGTGCCAGCAGCTTGGGTAGCGGAAAAACTAGCTACAATGAGCAGTTCTTC.

This clonotype turned up a few times. The J gene is TRBJ2-7, the V gene TRBV13; TRBD1 agrees at 7 bases. The CDR3 runs to 16 residues. Germline-derived CDR1 and CDR2 are PRHDT and FYEKMQ (reference sequence). Trimming removed 3 bases from V and 6 bases from J; junction bases left unmatched: 14. CDR3: CASSLGLGGSPREQYF. The DNA for the CDR3 is TGTGCCAGCAGCTTGGGCCTAGGGGGCTCTCCTCGCGAGCAGTACTTC.

This clonotype occurred many times. This sequence joins TRBV2 and TRBJ1-1, with 10 bases lining up with TRBD1. The CDR3 extends over 15 amino acids. The V segment lost 6 bases and the J segment 8 bases; nucleotides outside the gene matches: 12. Germline V gives CDR1 SNHLY, CDR2 FYNNEI. DNA for the CDR3: TGTGCCAGCAGAGGACAGGGGGGAACTTTGGGGGAAGCTTTCTTT. Translating it yields CASRGQGGTLGEAFF.

With regard to this clonotype: Mismatch with germline at one junction end may stem from a read error. DNA of the CDR3: TGCAGTGCGAGAGGACTAGCGGGACGAACCTACGAGCAGTACTTC. It specifies CSARGLAGRTYEQYF. V and J are TRBV20-1 and TRBJ2-7, with 12 bases matching TRBD2. The CDR3 length is 15 residues. The V gene's germline CDR1 is DFQATT and CDR2 SNEGSKA (reference sequence).

This clonotype has a count of ten or more. V usage is TRBV27 and J usage is TRBJ2-7, with D perhaps matching TRBD1 (6 bases). Germline lookup yields CDR1 MNHEY and CDR2 SMNVEV (reference sequence). The CDR3 spans 14 residues. Trimming took off 6 bases at V and 1 base at J, with 13 bases between the two ends. In DNA form, the CDR3 reads TGTGCCAGCAGCCCCGGGACAATTTCCTACGAGCAGTACTTC. Its protein product is CASSPGTISYEQYF.

This chain links TRBV20-1 with TRBJ2-1, with 13 bases fitting TRBD2. The CDR3 loop spans 13 amino acids. V was pared by 6 bases and J by 10 bases, with 6 bases of the junction left unmatched. Per the germline V gene, CDR1 is DFQATT and CDR2 is SNEGSKA (reference sequence). Here the CDR3 reads CSAGLAGFTEQFF. DNA of the CDR3: TGCAGTGCGGGACTAGCGGGATTTACGGAGCAGTTCTTC.

This clonotype was seen a few times. The rearrangement links TRBV3-1 to TRBJ1-3, with D uncertain. Trimming pared 1 base from V and 3 bases from J, leaving 4 bases between. Germline CDR1 reads LGHDT; CDR2 reads YNNKEL (reference sequence). This CDR3 contains 13 residues. CDR3 amino acids: CASSQAVGNTIYF. The CDR3 DNA reads as TGTGCCAGCAGCCAAGCGGTTGGAAACACCATATATTTT.

The chain employs TRBV9 and TRBJ2-5; 8 nucleotides match TRBD2. After removal of 3 bases from V and 5 bases from J, the junction contained 6 bases not matched to a gene. Germline V lookup: CDR1 SGDLS, CDR2 YYNGEE. The CDR3 consists of 14 residues. CDR3: CASSAGLEGETQYF. DNA of the CDR3: TGTGCCAGCAGCGCGGGACTAGAGGGCGAGACCCAGTACTTC.

This chain links TRBV24-1 with TRBJ2-1; 8 nucleotides match TRBD2. Trimming cost V 3 bases and J 6 bases; bases outside gene matches: 18. The CDR3 runs to 19 residues. Germline V gives CDR1 KGHDR, CDR2 SFDVKD. The CDR3 region is CATSDVWGGTRPSFNEQFF. The CDR3 DNA reads TGTGCCACCAGTGATGTATGGGGAGGGACTAGGCCGAGTTTCAATGAGCAGTTCTTC.

There are many counts of this clonotype. The chain carries TRBV18 and TRBJ1-5; 8 bases map to TRBD1. CDR1 and CDR2 (germline): KGHSH, LQKENI. This CDR3 region has 16 residues. The trim removed 6 bases at V and 4 bases at J, leaving 11 bases unmatched. The CDR3 nucleotides are TGTGCCAGCTCGGATGCGCGGACAGGGCTGAATCAGCCCCAGCATTTT. Translated, it gives CASSDARTGLNQPQHF.